Below, 4 T cell receptor beta chains from the same sample are listed, as sequenced in a study of blood T cell repertoires in COVID-19. The protocol was immunoSEQ multiplex PCR, while the TCRdb copy is restricted to in-frame clones and leaves out a portion. The sample includes 150,000 to 200,000 clones, under 90% of them seen just once. Sequencing used peripheral blood. These receptors came from a woman between 65 and 79 years old with COVID-19, enrolled during active disease.

The chain links TRBV6-5 to TRBJ1-1; the D is unclear. This CDR3 contains 10 residues. Germline values: CDR1 MNHEY, CDR2 SVGAGI. The germline V and J ends were trimmed by 7 bases and 5 bases, with 5 bases remaining between them. DNA of the CDR3: TGTGCCAGCATTCGGACTGAAGCTTTCTTT. Translated, it gives CASIRTEAFF.

The CDR3 coding sequence is TGTGCCAGCAGCCAGACTAGCGGACCAGATACGCAGTATTTT. Encoded protein: CASSQTSGPDTQYF. This chain connects TRBV3-1 (or the pseudogene TRBV3-2) to TRBJ2-3; 9 nucleotides match TRBD2. V shed 3 bases, J shed 4 bases, and the junction held 2 bases outside the gene matches. The germline gives CDR1 LGHDT, CDR2 YNNKEL (reference sequence). This CDR3 has 14 amino acids.

This clone was seen only a few times. V and J are TRBV4-1 and TRBJ1-1; D not certain. Germline CDR1 MGHRA, CDR2 YSYEKL. The CDR3 sequence is 12 residues long. Trimming left V 3 bases short and J 1 base short, with 3 bases between. The CDR3 bases are TGCGCCAGCAGCCACGGGAACACTGAAGCTTTCTTT. Translating gives CASSHGNTEAFF.

The chain has TRBV28 and TRBJ1-1; TRBD1 agrees at 7 bases. This CDR3 spans 15 amino acids. Looked up from germline, CDR1 is MDHEN and CDR2 is SYDVKM. Trimming cost V 3 bases and J 0 bases; bases outside gene matches: 4. CDR3 amino acids: CASSLDRTLNTEAFF. CDR3 nucleotides: TGTGCCAGCAGTTTGGACAGGACCCTGAACACTGAAGCTTTCTTT.